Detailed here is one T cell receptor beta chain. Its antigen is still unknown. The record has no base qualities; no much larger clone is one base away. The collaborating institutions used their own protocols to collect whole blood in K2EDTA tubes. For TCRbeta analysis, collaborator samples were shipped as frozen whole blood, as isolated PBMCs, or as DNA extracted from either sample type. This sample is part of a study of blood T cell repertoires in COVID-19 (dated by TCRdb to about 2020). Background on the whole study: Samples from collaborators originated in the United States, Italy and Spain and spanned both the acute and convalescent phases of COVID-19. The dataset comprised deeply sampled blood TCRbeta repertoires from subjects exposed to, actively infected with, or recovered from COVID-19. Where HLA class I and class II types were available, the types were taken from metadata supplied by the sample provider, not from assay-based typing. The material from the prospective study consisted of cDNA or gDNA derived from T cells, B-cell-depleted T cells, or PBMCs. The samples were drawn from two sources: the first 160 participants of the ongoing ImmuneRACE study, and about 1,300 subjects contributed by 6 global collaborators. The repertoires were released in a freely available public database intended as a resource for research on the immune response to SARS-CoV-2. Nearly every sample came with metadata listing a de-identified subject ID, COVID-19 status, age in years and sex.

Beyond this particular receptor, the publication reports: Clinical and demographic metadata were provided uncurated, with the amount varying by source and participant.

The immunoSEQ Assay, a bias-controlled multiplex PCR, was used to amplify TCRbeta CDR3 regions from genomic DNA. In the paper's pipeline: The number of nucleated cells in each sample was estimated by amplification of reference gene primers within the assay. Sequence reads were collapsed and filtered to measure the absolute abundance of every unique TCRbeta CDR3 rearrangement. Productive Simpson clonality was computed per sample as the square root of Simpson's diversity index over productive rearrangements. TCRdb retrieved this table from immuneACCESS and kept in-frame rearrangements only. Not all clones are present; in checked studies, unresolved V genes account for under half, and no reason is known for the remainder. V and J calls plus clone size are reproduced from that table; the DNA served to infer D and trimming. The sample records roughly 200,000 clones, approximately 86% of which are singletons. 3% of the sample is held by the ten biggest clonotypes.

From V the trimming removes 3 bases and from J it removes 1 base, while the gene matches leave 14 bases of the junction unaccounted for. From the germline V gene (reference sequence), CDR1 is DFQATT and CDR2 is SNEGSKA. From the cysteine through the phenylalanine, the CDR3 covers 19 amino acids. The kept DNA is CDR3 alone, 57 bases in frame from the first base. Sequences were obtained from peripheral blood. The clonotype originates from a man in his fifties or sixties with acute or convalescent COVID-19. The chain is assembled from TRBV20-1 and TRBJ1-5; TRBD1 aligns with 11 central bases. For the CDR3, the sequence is CSASRDRGANPASNQPQHF. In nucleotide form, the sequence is TGCAGTGCTAGTCGGGACAGGGGGGCGAACCCGGCCAGCAATCAGCCCCAGCATTTT.